These 15 T cell receptor beta chains came from one sample sequenced in a study of cytomegalovirus exposure and HLA in healthy donors. Generated by immunoSEQ multiplex PCR, the TCRdb table keeps only in-frame clones and is missing some. In the table there are 250,000 to 300,000 clones, 70% to 90% of which are singletons. The sequenced sample was PBMCs. The receptor set was obtained from a woman in her late teens or twenties in good health and CMV-seronegative.

The chain combines TRBV7-6 with TRBJ2-1, with D possibly matching TRBD2 (6 bases). Germline values: CDR1 SGHVS, CDR2 FNYEAQ. The CDR3 has 17 amino acids. Trimming took 4 bases from V and 2 from J, leaving 18 bases between them. CDR3 sequence reads: CASSSRLSGITYNEQFF. As DNA, the CDR3 is TGTGCCAGCAGCTCGAGACTTAGCGGAATCACCTACAATGAGCAGTTCTTC. The entire variable domain, with the rest obtained from reference TRBV7-6 and TRBJ2-1, is as follows: GAGVSQSPRYKVTKRGQDVALRCDPISGHVSLYWYRQALGQGPEFLTYFNYEAQQDKSGLPNDRFSAERPEGSISTLTIQRTEQRDSAMYRCASSSRLSGITYNEQFFGPGTRLTVL.

V and J are TRBV9 and TRBJ2-1, with 8 bases that match TRBD2. Germline assignment: CDR1 SGDLS and CDR2 YYNGEE. The CDR3 spans 16 residues. V shed 3 bases and J 10 bases; nucleotides not matched to a gene: 15. CDR3 nucleotides: TGTGCCAGCAGCGCCGGGAGCGGCGGGAGGCCCGGGGAGCAGTTCTTC. This translates into CASSAGSGGRPGEQFF.

This chain uses TRBV9 with TRBJ1-3; TRBD1 is a possible D gene (5 bases). CDR3 length equals 15 residues. Germline V gene sequence: CDR1 SGDLS, CDR2 YYNGEE. The V end was cut by 0 bases, the J end by 4 bases, with 11 bases between. CDR3 DNA sequence: TGTGCCAGCAGCGTAGACCCAGGGATCGGAAACACCATATATTTT. As protein: CASSVDPGIGNTIYF.

The chain is built from TRBV27 and TRBJ1-2; maybe TRBD1 (5 bases). The CDR3 runs to 15 residues. V gave up 7 bases and J gave up 3 bases, with 18 bases separating them. The germline gives CDR1 MNHEY, CDR2 SMNVEV (reference sequence). The CDR3 protein is CASTGLQGGDYGYTF. CDR3 in DNA: TGTGCCAGCACCGGTCTGCAGGGAGGGGACTATGGCTACACCTTC.

The V gene is TRBV19, the J gene TRBJ2-7; D is possibly TRBD2 (5 bases). Germline CDR1 is LNHDA and CDR2 is SQIVND (reference sequence). This CDR3 is 15 amino acids long. Deletions cut 5 bases from V and 3 bases from J, with 17 bases between. CDR3: CASSGVQRPGYEQYF. In nucleotides, the CDR3 is TGTGCCAGTAGTGGTGTCCAGCGGCCAGGCTACGAGCAGTACTTC.

The J gene is TRBJ1-1, the V gene TRBV5-6; TRBD1 matches at 7 bases. The CDR3 has 13 residues. Looked up from germline, CDR1 is SGHDT and CDR2 is YYEEEE. The ends lost 3 bases at V and 5 bases at J; junction bases unmatched: 4. CDR3 protein: CASSSTGLTEAFF. Here the CDR3 DNA reads TGTGCCAGCAGCTCGACAGGGCTGACTGAAGCTTTCTTT.

This sequence joins TRBV5-6 and TRBJ1-6, with TRBD1 identical over 7 bases. This CDR3 is built from 15 residues. V lost 4 bases, J lost 4 bases, and 5 bases stayed unmatched. From germline, CDR1 is SGHDT and CDR2 YYEEEE. The CDR3 loop reads CASSLDRDYNSPLHF. The DNA for the CDR3 is TGTGCCAGCAGCCTCGACAGGGATTATAATTCACCCCTCCACTTT.

This clone was found once. The chain couples TRBV5-6 to TRBJ1-1; 8 bases map to TRBD1. Germline V gives CDR1 SGHDT, CDR2 YYEEEE. J was trimmed by 5 bases and V by 1 base; bases with no gene match: 4. The CDR3 contains 14 residues. CDR3: CASSLRQGHTEAFF. The CDR3 nucleotides are TGTGCCAGCAGCTTGAGACAGGGGCATACTGAAGCTTTCTTT.

This rearrangement joins TRBV9 to TRBJ2-7; D is possibly TRBD2 (6 bases). The germline V gene encodes CDR1 SGDLS and CDR2 YYNGEE. This CDR3 comprises 15 residues. V lost 0 bases to trimming and J lost 0 bases, with 10 bases between them. Here the CDR3 reads CASSVGDSPSYEQYF. In nucleotides, the CDR3 is TGTGCCAGCAGCGTAGGGGACTCCCCCTCCTACGAGCAGTACTTC.

J is TRBJ2-3 and V is TRBV5-6, with D unresolved. The CDR3 has 15 residues. The germline V gene encodes CDR1 SGHDT and CDR2 YYEEEE. Deletions cut 1 base from V and 0 bases from J, with 9 bases between. CDR3 residues: CASSLFPSSTDTQYF. For the CDR3, the DNA is TGTGCCAGCAGCTTGTTCCCCTCTAGCACAGATACGCAGTATTTT. Based on the CDR3 plus reference TRBV5-6 and TRBJ2-3, the full variable domain is DAGVTQSPTHLIKTRGQQVTLRCSPKSGHDTVSWYQQALGQGPQFIFQYYEEEERQRGNFPDRFSGHQFPNYSSELNVNALLLGDSALYLCASSLFPSSTDTQYFGPGTRLTVL.

This clone has just a few counts. CDR3 region: CASSVMGPSFWNTEAFF. CDR3 coding DNA: TGTGCCAGCAGCGTAATGGGGCCGTCTTTTTGGAACACTGAAGCTTTCTTT. The chain combines TRBV9 with TRBJ1-1; TRBD1 might be the D (5 bases). Per germline, CDR1 SGDLS and CDR2 YYNGEE. The CDR3 totals 17 residues. Trimming removed 1 base from V and 1 base from J, with 17 bases in between.

The chain joins TRBV7-8 to TRBJ2-7; 10 nucleotides line up with TRBD1. The CDR3 runs 19 residues. CDR1 is SGHVS and CDR2 is FQNEAQ in the germline V gene. J was trimmed by 1 base and V by 3 bases; bases with no gene match: 15. CDR3 coding DNA: TGTGCCAGCAGCTTCGGGACAGGGGAATCGAGCTTCCCATCCTACGAGCAGTACTTC. This sequence encodes CASSFGTGESSFPSYEQYF.

The chain employs TRBV5-1 and TRBJ1-2; unclear D gene. CDR3 length equals 11 residues. V lost 7 bases, J lost 4 bases, and 8 bases lay in between. Germline CDR1 reads SGHRS; CDR2 reads YFSETQ. In DNA, the CDR3 is TGCGCCAGCGGCGAGGGCTATGGCTACACCTTC. This gives the protein CASGEGYGYTF.

This clone was recorded a few times. This chain connects TRBV11-2 to TRBJ2-7, with D tentatively TRBD1 (6 bases). Germline CDR1 reads SGHAT; CDR2 reads FQNNGV. The CDR3 sequence is 17 residues long. V was clipped by 6 bases and J by 1 base, with 22 bases between them. CDR3 sequence reads: CASSPLYGAGDSYEQYF. CDR3 coding DNA: TGTGCCAGCAGTCCACTTTACGGGGCAGGGGATTCCTACGAGCAGTACTTC. Based on the CDR3 plus reference TRBV11-2 and TRBJ2-7, the full variable domain is EAGVAQSPRYKIIEKRQSVAFWCNPISGHATLYWYQQILGQGPKLLIQFQNNGVVDDSQLPKDRFSAERLKGVDSTLKIQPAKLEDSAVYLCASSPLYGAGDSYEQYFGPGTRLTVT.

This clone appeared a few times. The CDR3 reads CASTDIAHGYTF. The CDR3 DNA sequence: TGTGCCAGCACCGACATCGCCCATGGCTACACCTTC. The chain employs TRBV2 and TRBJ1-2; no clear D. This CDR3 contains 12 residues. Germline CDR1 and CDR2: SNHLY and FYNNEI. V was shortened by 7 bases and J by 6 bases, with 12 bases between the two germline ends.